One T cell receptor (beta chain) is described in this entry. The target antigen is unknown. The sample comes from a study of human thymus T cells. Findings of the study overall: Use of V and J genes seemed skewed within the thymic and blood repertoires. Related research has reported that thymic repertoires overlap highly among unrelated individuals.

Surgeons resected thymus tissue during corrective heart surgery. Infants, healthy and Finnish, who were having corrective surgery for congenital heart defects served as donors. TCRdb's copy holds only in-frame clones and misses some; the assay was immunoSEQ multiplex PCR. The sample lists tens of thousands of clones; approximately 97% were seen once. This CDR3 has 14 residues. V shed 6 bases, J shed 7 bases, and the junction held 12 bases outside the gene matches. Germline CDR1 reads SNHLY; CDR2 reads FYNNEI. The sample was thymus tissue. V is TRBV2 and J is TRBJ2-7; TRBD1 matches at 7 bases. This sequence originates from a boy less than two years old with a congenital heart defect but otherwise immunologically healthy. The CDR3 spells CASRVTGRPGEQYF. The CDR3 DNA is TGTGCCAGCAGGGTGACAGGGCGTCCGGGGGAGCAGTACTTC.